This T cell receptor (beta chain) was sequenced for a study of blood T cell repertoires in COVID-19. Study summary: T cells, B-cell-depleted T cells, or PBMCs supplied cDNA or gDNA.

A Seattle source enrolled patients during active infection and followed them longitudinally. Generated by immunoSEQ multiplex PCR, the TCRdb table keeps only in-frame clones and is missing some. This sample has 200,000 to 250,000 clones, with roughly 92% found just once. This clone is a singleton in its sample. This CDR3 region has 14 residues. Germline-derived CDR1 and CDR2 are SNHLY and FYNNEI. The V segment lost 7 bases and the J segment 6 bases; nucleotides outside the gene matches: 10. The sample consisted of peripheral blood. The chain links TRBV2 to TRBJ2-7, with 9 bases lining up with TRBD2. The receptor's source is a man in his sixties with COVID-19, enrolled during active disease. CDR3 loop: CASTLAGAGGEQYF. CDR3 sequence (DNA): TGTGCCAGCACACTAGCCGGAGCGGGAGGCGAGCAGTACTTC.